This T cell receptor (beta chain) was recovered during a study of blood T cell repertoires in COVID-19 (dated by TCRdb to about 2020). Concerning the study at large: Samples covering the acute and convalescent phases of COVID-19 were provided by collaborators in the United States, Italy and Spain. The material from the prospective study consisted of cDNA or gDNA derived from T cells, B-cell-depleted T cells, or PBMCs. The dataset comprised deeply sampled blood TCRbeta repertoires from subjects exposed to, actively infected with, or recovered from COVID-19. The repertoires were made available in a free public database intended to serve as a resource for research on the immune response to SARS-CoV-2. The samples were drawn from two sources: the first 160 participants of the ongoing ImmuneRACE study, and 950 to 1,500 subjects contributed by 6 global collaborators. A de-identified subject ID, COVID-19 status, age in years and sex were almost always included in the sample metadata. HLA class I and class II types, where available, came from metadata supplied by the sample provider rather than from assay-based typing.

In the germline V gene, CDR1 corresponds to SGHVS and CDR2 to FQNEAQ. The CDR3, from cysteine to phenylalanine, totals 13 residues. Only the CDR3 part of the read is kept: 39 bases, read in frame from the first base. The trim is 5 bases for V and 4 bases for J, with a gap of 9 bases between the germline ends. Note on this clone: Its specific antigen is unknown. No base quality information exists; no much larger clone differs at one position.

The research as a whole found: The quantity of clinical and demographic metadata differed by source and by participant and was supplied without curation.

In the prospective study, participants were roughly 18 to 100 years old, resided in 25 or so geographic areas of the United States, and were enrolled through a virtual design. Cohort assignment in the prospective study relied on participant-reported clinical history from a screening survey and a study questionnaire. In the prospective study, mobile phlebotomists collected whole blood, serum and a nasopharyngeal or oropharyngeal swab from each participant. Over a roughly two-month period, participants in the prospective study had the option of providing additional blood draws and questionnaires. Prospective study blood samples were shipped either frozen or at room temperature before DNA extraction. TCRbeta CDR3 regions were amplified from genomic DNA using the immunoSEQ Assay, a bias-controlled multiplex PCR. On the authors' methods: Nucleated cell counts per sample were estimated from amplification of reference gene primers within the assay. To quantify the absolute abundance of each unique TCRbeta CDR3 rearrangement, sequence reads were collapsed and filtered. Productive Simpson clonality was computed per sample as the square root of Simpson's diversity index over productive rearrangements. The table comes from immuneACCESS by way of TCRdb, which keeps in-frame sequences with V and J called. Part of the clones is missing from these tables; in studies checked, under half for an unresolved V gene and the rest for unknown reasons. V and J calls plus clone size are reproduced from that table; the DNA served to infer D and trimming. The sample table lists about 220,000 clones, roughly 86% of them with a count of one. The ten biggest clones cover about 2.5% of the sample.

Sequenced material: PBMCs or T cells enriched from blood (not recorded which). In this chain, TRBV7-8 is recombined with TRBJ1-5; D gene: possibly TRBD1, on 6 matching bases. The sequence was obtained from a woman in her 30s with acute COVID-19. The sequenced DNA is TGTGCCAGCAGCAGACAGGAGAATCAGCCCCAGCATTTT. This codes for CASSRQENQPQHF.